A single count supports the clone carrying this T cell receptor beta chain. This sample is drawn from a study of blood T cell repertoires in COVID-19. Looking at the study overall: COVID-19 samples, acute and convalescent, were from the United States, Italy and Spain. Nucleic acid was either cDNA or gDNA, and it came from T cells, B-cell-depleted T cells, or PBMCs.

Per the original data handling: Using reference gene primer amplification, nucleated cell counts were estimated. The protocol was immunoSEQ multiplex PCR, while the TCRdb copy is restricted to in-frame clones and leaves out a portion. That table is the source of V, J and clone size, and D and trimming were worked out from the DNA. The sample lists 350,000 or so clones, around four fifths occurring once. Germline CDR1 is KGHSH and CDR2 is LQKENI. There are 14 residues in the CDR3. V was pared by 4 bases and J by 0 bases, with 7 bases between. Material for sequencing was peripheral blood. The gene calls are TRBV18 and TRBJ1-3; D not resolved. The TCR comes from a man younger than 40 with active or convalescent COVID-19. The CDR3 coding sequence is TGTGCCAGCTCACTGTCTGTCTCTGGAAACACCATATATTTT. The encoded protein is CASSLSVSGNTIYF.